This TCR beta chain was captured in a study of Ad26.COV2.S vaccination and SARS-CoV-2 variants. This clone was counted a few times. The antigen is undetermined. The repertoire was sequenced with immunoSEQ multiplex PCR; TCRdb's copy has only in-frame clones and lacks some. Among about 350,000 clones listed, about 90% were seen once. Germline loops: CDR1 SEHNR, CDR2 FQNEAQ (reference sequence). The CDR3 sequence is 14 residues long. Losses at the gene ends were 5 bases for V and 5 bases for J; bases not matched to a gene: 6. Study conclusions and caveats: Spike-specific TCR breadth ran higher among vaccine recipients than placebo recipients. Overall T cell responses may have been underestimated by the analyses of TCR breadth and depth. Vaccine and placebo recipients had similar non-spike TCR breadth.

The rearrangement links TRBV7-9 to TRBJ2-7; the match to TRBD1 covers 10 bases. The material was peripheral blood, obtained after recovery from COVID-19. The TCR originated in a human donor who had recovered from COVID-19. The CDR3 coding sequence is TGTGCCAGCAGCCCCCGGGACAGGGGCCACGAGCAGTACTTC. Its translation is CASSPRDRGHEQYF.